The sequence of this T cell receptor (beta chain) was determined in a study of regulatory T cells in long-lasting Graves disease. Time point here: persistent/refractory GD, antithyroid drugs over 5 years with positive TRAb. RNA extracted from PBMCs served as the sequencing template. Building of the TCR beta libraries involved iRepertoire HTBI primers and Arm-PCR of CDR3 regions. Each CDR3 protein is one row after TCRdb ran MiXCR on the multiplex PCR reads. The table lists around 430,000 distinct CDR3 sequences, roughly 22% of them singletons. CDR3 size: 13 residues. Trimming removed 7 bases at V and 5 bases at J, with 15 bases between. Germline V gene data show CDR1 as SEHNR and CDR2 as FQNEAQ (reference sequence).

This chain connects TRBV7-9 to TRBJ2-7, with a weak D call TRBD1 (5 bases). This TCR came from a female donor with Graves disease. The sequences come from peripheral blood mononuclear cells (PBMCs), collected when the disease was refractory, from a patient treated with antithyroid drugs. CDR3 bases: TGTGCCAGCACCGTAGGTCAAGGGGACGAGCAGTACTTC. It translates to CASTVGQGDEQYF.